This entry lists 14 T cell receptor beta chains sequenced from one sample in a study of blood T cell repertoires in COVID-19. Here immunoSEQ multiplex PCR was the method, and the copy in TCRdb shows in-frame clones only, minus some. The sample contains roughly 220,000 clones, approximately 78% of which appear only once. Sequenced input: peripheral blood. These TCRs come from a woman at least 80 years old with COVID-19, enrolled during active disease.

The chain couples TRBV3-1 (or the pseudogene TRBV3-2) to TRBJ1-1; D gene ambiguous. This CDR3 has 17 amino acids. Trimming stripped 3 bases from V and 4 bases from J, with 21 bases between. CDR1 and CDR2 from the germline V gene are LGHDT and YNNKEL (reference sequence). CDR3 nucleotide sequence: TGTGCCAGCAGCCAGGACCTCTTCGGACTCCTGGGCACTGAAGCTTTCTTT. Amino acids: CASSQDLFGLLGTEAFF.

The chain is built from TRBV7-6 and TRBJ2-7, with 9 bases lining up with TRBD1. This CDR3 spans 14 amino acids. Looked up from germline, CDR1 is SGHVS and CDR2 is FNYEAQ. J gave up 9 bases and V 5 bases, and 11 bases lay outside the gene matches. DNA for the CDR3: TGTGCCAGCAGCGCCGGGACAGGGAGCCGCTTGCAGTACTTC. Its protein is CASSAGTGSRLQYF.

The genes are TRBV30 and TRBJ1-6; D is uncertain. Trimming shortened V by 3 bases and J by 9 bases, and 21 bases separated the two germline ends. Germline CDR1 and CDR2: GTSNPN and SVGIG (reference sequence). This CDR3 region has 16 residues. CDR3 sequence (DNA): TGTGCCTGGAGCCGGAGGCGGGTCCTTGGCGGTTCACCCCTCCACTTT. Amino acid sequence: CAWSRRRVLGGSPLHF. The full variable domain, rest sourced from reference TRBV30 and TRBJ1-6, is SQTIHQWPATLVQPVGSPLSLECTVEGTSNPNLYWYRQAAGRGLQLLFYSVGIGQISSEVPQNLSASRPQDRQFILSSKKLLLSDSGFYLCAWSRRRVLGGSPLHFGNGTRLTVT.

This chain links TRBV6-5 with TRBJ2-7; 8 bases line up with TRBD1. The CDR3 covers 15 residues. Trimming took 2 bases from V and 7 from J; bases not matched to a gene: 10. Germline CDR1 and CDR2: MNHEY and SVGAGI. The DNA for the CDR3 is TGTGCCAGCAGTTACGTGGGGACAGGTACATCGGAGCAGTACTTC. It codes for CASSYVGTGTSEQYF.

The gene calls are TRBV3-1 (or the pseudogene TRBV3-2) and TRBJ1-2, with 9 positions matching TRBD1. Germline V CDR1 and CDR2: LGHDT, YNNKEL (reference sequence). V was pared by 4 bases and J by 8 bases, with 8 bases of the junction left unmatched. The CDR3 is made up of 14 amino acids. CDR3 residues: CASSLGQGDAGYTF. Here the CDR3 DNA reads TGTGCCAGCAGCCTGGGACAGGGAGATGCGGGCTACACCTTC.

Only one count was recorded for this clone. V gene TRBV6-5 combines with J gene TRBJ1-6; 7 nucleotides align to TRBD1. The CDR3 runs 13 residues. Trimming took 6 bases from V and 7 from J; bases not matched to a gene: 3. Per germline, CDR1 MNHEY and CDR2 SVGAGI. The CDR3 region is CASSGTENSPLHF. DNA for the CDR3: TGTGCCAGCAGCGGGACAGAAAATTCACCCCTCCACTTT.

V usage is TRBV5-5 and J usage is TRBJ1-1, with D tentatively TRBD1 (5 bases). CDR1 is SGHKS and CDR2 is YYEKEE in the germline V gene (reference sequence). The CDR3 totals 14 residues. The germline V and J ends were trimmed by 1 base and 1 base, with 8 bases remaining between them. The CDR3 loop reads CASSLQGWNTEAFF. CDR3 coding DNA: TGTGCCAGCAGCTTGCAGGGCTGGAACACTGAAGCTTTCTTT.

The chain couples TRBV11-2 to TRBJ2-1, with 9 nucleotides matching TRBD2. CDR1 is SGHAT, CDR2 FQNNGV, per germline. There are 16 residues in the CDR3. Germline trimming cut 3 bases from V and 9 bases from J; bases unmatched to any gene: 12. This CDR3 reads CASSLVGRGGPGEQFF. The CDR3 nucleotides are TGTGCCAGCAGCTTGGTGGGGCGGGGGGGCCCCGGTGAGCAGTTCTTC. The full variable domain, completed using reference TRBV11-2 and TRBJ2-1, is EAGVAQSPRYKIIEKRQSVAFWCNPISGHATLYWYQQILGQGPKLLIQFQNNGVVDDSQLPKDRFSAERLKGVDSTLKIQPAKLEDSAVYLCASSLVGRGGPGEQFFGPGTRLTVL.

This rearrangement joins TRBV6-5 to TRBJ2-2, with D hard to call. The length of the CDR3 is 13 residues. The germline CDR1 and CDR2 sequences are MNHEY and SVGAGI. The ends were cut back, 4 bases at V and 8 bases at J, with 11 bases in the middle. The CDR3 region has the DNA TGTGCCAGCAGTTCCAGAAACAAGGGGGAGCTGTTTTTT. Protein: CASSSRNKGELFF.

The chain recombines TRBV20-1 with TRBJ2-3; TRBD2 matches at 15 bases. The germline gives CDR1 DFQATT, CDR2 SNEGSKA (reference sequence). V gave up 3 bases and J gave up 2 bases; unmatched junction bases: 3. The CDR3 sequence is 16 residues long. CDR3 residues: CSASGLAGGFTDTQYF. In DNA form, the CDR3 reads TGCAGTGCTAGTGGACTAGCGGGGGGGTTCACAGATACGCAGTATTTT.

Concerning this clone: This specimen includes other DNA sequences encoding the same CDR3. The chain joins TRBV11-2 to TRBJ2-7, with 11 bases that match TRBD2. The CDR3 runs to 15 residues. Germline CDR1 reads SGHAT; CDR2 reads FQNNGV. Trimming at V came to 1 base and at J to 2 bases, leaving 1 base not matched to a gene. The CDR3 nucleotides are TGTGCCAGCAGCTTAGGACTAGCGGGGCCCTACGAGCAGTACTTC. This encodes CASSLGLAGPYEQYF.

The chain has TRBV19 and TRBJ1-5; D perhaps matches TRBD1 (6 bases). The CDR3 loop spans 15 amino acids. CDR1 is LNHDA and CDR2 is SQIVND in the germline V gene (reference sequence). V lost 3 bases, J lost 6 bases, and 15 bases lay in between. CDR3 in amino acids: CASSIGAGVGQPQHF. As DNA, the CDR3 is TGTGCCAGTAGTATCGGGGCAGGGGTGGGTCAGCCCCAGCATTTT.

In nucleotides, the CDR3 is TGTGCCAGCAGCCCTCGGACAGCCTCCGGCACTGAAGCTTTCTTT. Translation gives CASSPRTASGTEAFF. This rearrangement joins TRBV7-8 to TRBJ1-1; possibly TRBD1 for D (6 bases). Germline V gene data show CDR1 as SGHVS and CDR2 as FQNEAQ. This CDR3 has 15 residues. V lost 5 bases, J lost 4 bases, and 17 bases lay in between.

This clone showed up just once. The chain couples TRBV5-6 to TRBJ2-7; 7 positions match TRBD2. Per germline, CDR1 SGHDT and CDR2 YYEEEE. The CDR3 contains 13 residues. V trimming: 3 bases; J trimming: 1 base; junction bases outside the gene matches: 1. The CDR3 loop reads CASSSGRSYEQYF. Written as DNA, the CDR3 is TGTGCCAGCAGCTCCGGGAGGTCCTACGAGCAGTACTTC.